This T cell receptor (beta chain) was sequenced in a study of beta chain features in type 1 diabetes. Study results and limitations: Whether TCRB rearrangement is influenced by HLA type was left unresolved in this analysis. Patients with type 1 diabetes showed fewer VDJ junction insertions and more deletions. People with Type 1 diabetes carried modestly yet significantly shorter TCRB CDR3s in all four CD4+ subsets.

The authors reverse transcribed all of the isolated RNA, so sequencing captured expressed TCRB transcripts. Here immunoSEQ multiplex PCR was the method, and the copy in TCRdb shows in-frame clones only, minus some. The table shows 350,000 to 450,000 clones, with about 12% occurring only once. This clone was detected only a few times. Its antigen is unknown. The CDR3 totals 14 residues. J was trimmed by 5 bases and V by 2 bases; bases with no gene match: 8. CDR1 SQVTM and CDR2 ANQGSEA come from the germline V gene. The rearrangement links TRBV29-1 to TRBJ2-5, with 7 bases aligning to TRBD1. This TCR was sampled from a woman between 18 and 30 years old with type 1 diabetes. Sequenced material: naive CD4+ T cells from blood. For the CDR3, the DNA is TGCAGCGTTGAACGACAGGGTCATTCTGAGACCCAGTACTTC. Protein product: CSVERQGHSETQYF.